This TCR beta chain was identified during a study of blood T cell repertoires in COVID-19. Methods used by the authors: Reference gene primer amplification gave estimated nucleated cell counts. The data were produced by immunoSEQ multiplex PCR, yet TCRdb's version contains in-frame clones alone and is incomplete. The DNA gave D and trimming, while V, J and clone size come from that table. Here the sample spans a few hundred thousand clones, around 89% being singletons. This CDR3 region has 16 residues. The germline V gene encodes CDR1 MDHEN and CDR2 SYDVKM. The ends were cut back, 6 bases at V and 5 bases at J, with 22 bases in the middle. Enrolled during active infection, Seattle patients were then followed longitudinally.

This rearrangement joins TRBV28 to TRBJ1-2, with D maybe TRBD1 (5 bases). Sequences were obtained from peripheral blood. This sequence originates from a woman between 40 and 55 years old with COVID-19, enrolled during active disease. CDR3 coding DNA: TGTGCCAGCAGCCTAGGGGCCGGACGTCCTTTTTATGGCTACACCTTC. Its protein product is CASSLGAGRPFYGYTF.